Reported below is one TCR beta chain. The data stem from a study of blood T cell repertoires in COVID-19. Overall study context: The samples span acute and convalescent COVID-19 from the United States, Italy and Spain. The cDNA or gDNA used as material had been derived from T cells, B-cell-depleted T cells, or PBMCs.

Original data processing: From reference gene primer amplification, estimates of nucleated cell counts were derived. The protocol was immunoSEQ multiplex PCR, while the TCRdb copy is restricted to in-frame clones and leaves out a portion. V and J calls and clone size are given by that table; D and trimming were obtained from the DNA. The sample yields about 270,000 clones, over 80% seen once. Sequencing was performed on peripheral blood. This sequence was found in a woman aged 45 to 65 with active or convalescent COVID-19.

CDR3 DNA sequence: TGCAGCGTTGAAGATCGTAGGACAGGGGGTGGACAAGAGACCCAGTACTTC. Protein sequence: CSVEDRRTGGGQETQYF. The chain employs TRBV29-1 and TRBJ2-5; 10 nucleotides agree with TRBD1. This CDR3 is built from 17 residues. Germline V gene lookup returns CDR1 SQVTM and CDR2 ANQGSEA. V lost 0 bases and J lost 2; bases outside the gene matches: 9.